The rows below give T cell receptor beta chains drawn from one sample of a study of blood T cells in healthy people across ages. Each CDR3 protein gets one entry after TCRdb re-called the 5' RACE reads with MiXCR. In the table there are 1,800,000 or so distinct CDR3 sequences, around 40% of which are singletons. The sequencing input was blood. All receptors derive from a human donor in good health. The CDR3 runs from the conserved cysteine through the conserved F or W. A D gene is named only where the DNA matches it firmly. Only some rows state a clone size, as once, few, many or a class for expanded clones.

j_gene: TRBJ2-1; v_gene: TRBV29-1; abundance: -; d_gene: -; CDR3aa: CSVERGIEQFF; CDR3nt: TGCAGCGTTGAAAGGGGTATTGAGCAGTTCTTC
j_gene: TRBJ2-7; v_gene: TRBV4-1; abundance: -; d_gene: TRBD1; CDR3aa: CAGSPWDRTYEQYF; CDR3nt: TGCGCCGGCAGCCCTTGGGACAGGACCTACGAGCAGTACTTC
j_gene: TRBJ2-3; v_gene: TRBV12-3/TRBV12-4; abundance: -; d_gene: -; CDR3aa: CASTWRGGTDTQYF; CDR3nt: TGTGCCAGCACCTGGAGAGGGGGCACAGATACGCAGTATTTT
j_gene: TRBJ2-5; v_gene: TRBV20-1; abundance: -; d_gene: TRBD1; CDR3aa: CSAPPPQGGMAETQYF; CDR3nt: TGCAGTGCTCCTCCACCACAGGGGGGAATGGCGGAGACCCAGTACTTC
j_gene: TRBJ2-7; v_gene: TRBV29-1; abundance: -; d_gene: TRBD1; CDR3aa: CSASKGQGNYEQYF; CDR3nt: TGCAGCGCATCTAAGGGACAGGGGAACTACGAGCAGTACTTC
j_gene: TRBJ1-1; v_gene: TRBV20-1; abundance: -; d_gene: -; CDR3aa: CSAILGGHYNTEAFF; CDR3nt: TGCAGTGCTATCCTTGGGGGGCATTACAACACTGAAGCTTTCTTT
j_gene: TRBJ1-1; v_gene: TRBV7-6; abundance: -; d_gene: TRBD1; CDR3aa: CASSLEVAGGLTEAFF; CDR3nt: TGTGCCAGCAGCTTAGAGGTGGCAGGGGGCCTTACTGAAGCTTTCTTT
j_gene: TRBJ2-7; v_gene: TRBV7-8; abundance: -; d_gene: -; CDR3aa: CASSFTSAEQYF; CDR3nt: TGTGCCAGCAGCTTCACTAGTGCCGAGCAGTACTTC
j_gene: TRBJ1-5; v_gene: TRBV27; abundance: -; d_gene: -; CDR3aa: CASSMGGARSNQPQHF; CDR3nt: TGTGCCAGCAGCATGGGGGGGGCGCGAAGCAATCAGCCCCAGCATTTT
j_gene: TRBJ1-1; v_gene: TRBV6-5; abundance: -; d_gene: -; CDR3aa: CASTRNRGLMNTEAFF; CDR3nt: TGTGCCAGCACTCGAAACCGGGGGCTTATGAACACTGAAGCTTTCTTT
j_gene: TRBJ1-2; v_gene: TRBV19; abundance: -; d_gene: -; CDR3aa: CASSIFRDGGYTF; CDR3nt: TGTGCCAGTAGTATATTCCGGGACGGGGGCTACACCTTC
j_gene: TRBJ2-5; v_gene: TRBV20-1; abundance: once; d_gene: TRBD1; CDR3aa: CSASSGQIQETQYF; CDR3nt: TGCAGTGCTAGCTCGGGACAGATCCAAGAGACCCAGTACTTC
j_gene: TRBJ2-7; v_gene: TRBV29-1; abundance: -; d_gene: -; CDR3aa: CSAGSRGASYEQYF; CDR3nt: TGCAGCGCCGGGAGTCGGGGGGCGTCTTACGAGCAGTACTTC
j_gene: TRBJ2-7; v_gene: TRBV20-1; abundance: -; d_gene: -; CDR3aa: CSARAYSANSYEQYF; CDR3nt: TGCAGTGCTAGAGCTTACAGTGCTAACTCCTACGAGCAGTACTTC
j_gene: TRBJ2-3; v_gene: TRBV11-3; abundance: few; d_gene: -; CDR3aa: CASSPKHDTQYF; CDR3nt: TGTGCCAGCAGCCCAAAACACGATACGCAGTATTTT
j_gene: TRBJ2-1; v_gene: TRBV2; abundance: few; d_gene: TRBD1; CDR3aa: CASSRTGEVHEQFF; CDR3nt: TGTGCCAGCAGCAGGACAGGGGAAGTCCATGAGCAGTTCTTC
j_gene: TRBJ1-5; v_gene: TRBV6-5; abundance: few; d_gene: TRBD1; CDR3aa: CASSRDAGGRQPQHF; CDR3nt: TGTGCCAGCAGCCGGGATGCAGGGGGCAGACAGCCCCAGCATTTT
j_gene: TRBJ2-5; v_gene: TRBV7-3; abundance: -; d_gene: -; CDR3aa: CASSLGSRGEQETQYF; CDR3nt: TGTGCCAGCAGCTTAGGTAGCAGGGGGGAACAAGAGACCCAGTACTTC
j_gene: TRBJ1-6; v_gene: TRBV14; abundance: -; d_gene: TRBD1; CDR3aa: CASSQGSGGGGSPLHF; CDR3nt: TGTGCCAGCAGCCAGGGATCAGGGGGCGGTGGATCACCCCTCCACTTT
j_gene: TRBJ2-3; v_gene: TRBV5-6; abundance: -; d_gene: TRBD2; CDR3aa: CASSPQRGFPDTQYF; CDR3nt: TGTGCCAGCAGCCCGCAGCGGGGATTCCCAGATACGCAGTATTTT
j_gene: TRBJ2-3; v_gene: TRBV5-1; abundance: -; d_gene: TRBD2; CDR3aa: CASGPFGGGSTDTQYF; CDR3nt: TGCGCCAGCGGGCCTTTTGGGGGGGGAAGCACAGATACGCAGTATTTT
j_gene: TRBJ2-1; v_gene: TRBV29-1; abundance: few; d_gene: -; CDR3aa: CSRVGRGPYNEQFF; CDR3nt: TGCAGCCGAGTCGGGCGGGGACCCTACAATGAGCAGTTCTTC
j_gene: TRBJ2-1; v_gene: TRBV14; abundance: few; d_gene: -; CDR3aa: CASSQDTQVSYNEQFF; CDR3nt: TGTGCCAGCAGCCAAGACACTCAGGTCTCCTACAATGAGCAGTTCTTC
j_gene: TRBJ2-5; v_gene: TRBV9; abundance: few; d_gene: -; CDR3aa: CASSVGPNRQETQYF; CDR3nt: TGTGCCAGCAGCGTAGGTCCCAACCGCCAAGAGACCCAGTACTTC
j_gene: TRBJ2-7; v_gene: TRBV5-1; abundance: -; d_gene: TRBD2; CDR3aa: CASSMGLAGLNGYEQYF; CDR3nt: TGCGCCAGCAGCATGGGACTAGCGGGATTAAACGGGTACGAGCAGTACTTC
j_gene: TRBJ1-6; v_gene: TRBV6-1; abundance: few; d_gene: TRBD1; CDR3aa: CASSWDRDDSPLHF; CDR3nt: TGTGCCAGCAGTTGGGACAGGGATGATTCACCCCTCCACTTT
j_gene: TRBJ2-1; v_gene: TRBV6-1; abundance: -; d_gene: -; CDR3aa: CASSKTDISFSSYNEQFF; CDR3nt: TGTGCCAGCTCAAAAACAGATATCAGCTTTAGCTCCTACAATGAGCAGTTCTTC
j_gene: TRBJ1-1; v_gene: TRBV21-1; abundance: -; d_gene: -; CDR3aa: CASSNTKGVEAFF; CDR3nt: TGTGCCAGCAGCAACACTAAAGGGGTTGAAGCTTTCTTT
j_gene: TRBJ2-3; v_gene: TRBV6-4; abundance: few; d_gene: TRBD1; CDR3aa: CASSEGTGDTDTQYF; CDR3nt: TGTGCCAGCAGTGAGGGGACAGGGGACACAGATACGCAGTATTTT
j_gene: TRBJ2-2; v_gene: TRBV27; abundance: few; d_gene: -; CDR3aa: CASSFAGTLTGELFF; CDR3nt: TGTGCTAGCAGTTTCGCCGGGACGTTGACCGGGGAGCTGTTTTTT
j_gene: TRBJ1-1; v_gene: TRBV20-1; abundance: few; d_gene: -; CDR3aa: CSARFGEGEAFF; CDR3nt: TGCAGTGCTAGATTCGGTGAGGGTGAAGCTTTCTTT
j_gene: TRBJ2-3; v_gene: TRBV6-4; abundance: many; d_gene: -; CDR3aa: CASSDGGSTDTQYF; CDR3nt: TGTGCCAGCAGTGACGGGGGTAGCACAGATACGCAGTATTTT
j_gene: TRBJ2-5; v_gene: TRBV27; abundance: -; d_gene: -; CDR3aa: CASSPRYLTSQETQYF; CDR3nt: TGTGCCAGCAGTCCTCGATATTTGACTAGCCAAGAGACCCAGTACTTC
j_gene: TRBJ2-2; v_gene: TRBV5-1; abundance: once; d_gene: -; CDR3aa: CASSSGTPSFRWNTGELFF; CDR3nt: TGCGCCAGCAGCTCGGGGACTCCGAGTTTTCGGTGGAACACCGGGGAGTTGTTTTTT
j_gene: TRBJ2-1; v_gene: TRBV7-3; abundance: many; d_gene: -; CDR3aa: CASSFWGPGNNEQFF; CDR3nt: TGTGCCAGCAGCTTTTGGGGGCCTGGAAACAATGAGCAGTTCTTC
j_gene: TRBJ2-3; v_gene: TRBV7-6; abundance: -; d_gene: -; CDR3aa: CASSPHGPTDTQYF; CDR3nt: TGTGCCAGCAGCCCTCATGGCCCCACAGATACGCAGTATTTT
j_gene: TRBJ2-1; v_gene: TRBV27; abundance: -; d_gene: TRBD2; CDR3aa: CASNTREGLAFHNEQFF; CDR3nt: TGTGCCAGCAACACAAGAGAAGGACTAGCATTCCACAATGAGCAGTTCTTC
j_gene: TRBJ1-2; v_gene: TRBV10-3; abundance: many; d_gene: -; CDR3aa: CAISKGDYGYTF; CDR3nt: TGTGCCATCAGTAAGGGCGACTATGGCTACACCTTC
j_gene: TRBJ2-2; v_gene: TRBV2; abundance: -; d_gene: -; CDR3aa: CASRQNTGELFF; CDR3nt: TGTGCCAGCCGGCAGAACACCGGGGAGCTGTTTTTT
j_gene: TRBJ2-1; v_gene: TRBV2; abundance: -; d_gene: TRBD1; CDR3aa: CASSEGLQGKYNEQFF; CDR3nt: TGTGCCAGCAGTGAGGGTCTACAGGGGAAATACAATGAGCAGTTCTTC
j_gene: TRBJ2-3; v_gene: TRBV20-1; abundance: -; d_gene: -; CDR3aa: CSAHRLEIGTDTQYF; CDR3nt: TGCAGTGCTCACCGACTAGAAATTGGCACAGATACGCAGTATTTT